This TCR beta chain emerged from a study of identical twins. This CDR3 has 16 residues. A single record per CDR3 protein comes from TCRdb applying MiXCR to the 5' RACE reads. This sample yields about 790,000 distinct CDR3 sequences, of which 15% to 20% are seen a single time; around 12% belongs to the top ten. The same specimen was also included in a second study, on T cells expressing NK-cell markers. That paper adds: A range of roughly 1.0-8% of CD8+ T cells consisted of dominant NKG2C+ clonotypes in roughly 6 donors.

The rearrangement links TRBV21-1 to TRBJ2-1; no check of the table's D call, TRBD2, against the DNA was made. TRBV21-1 corresponds to a pseudogene. The receptor was derived from a woman aged 18-30 years in good health. Sequencing was performed on PBMCs. The CDR3: CASSNWRGGHLNEQFF. The CDR3 DNA sequence: TGTGCCAGCAGCAATTGGCGCGGGGGGCATTTAAATGAGCAGTTCTTC.